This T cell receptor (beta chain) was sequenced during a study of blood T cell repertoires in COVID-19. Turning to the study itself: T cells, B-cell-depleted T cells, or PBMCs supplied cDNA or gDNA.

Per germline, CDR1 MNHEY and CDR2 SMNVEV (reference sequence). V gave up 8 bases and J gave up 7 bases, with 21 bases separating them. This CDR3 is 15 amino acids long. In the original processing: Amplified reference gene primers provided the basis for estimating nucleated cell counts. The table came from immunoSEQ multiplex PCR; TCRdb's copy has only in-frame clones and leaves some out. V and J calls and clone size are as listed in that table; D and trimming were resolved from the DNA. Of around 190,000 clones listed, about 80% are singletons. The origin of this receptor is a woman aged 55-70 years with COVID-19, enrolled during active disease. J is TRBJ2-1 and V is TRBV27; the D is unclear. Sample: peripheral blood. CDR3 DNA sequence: TGTGCCAGCGCCGAGCAGTCGTGGTCAGGAAATGAGCAGTTCTTC. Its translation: CASAEQSWSGNEQFF.